This entry features one T cell receptor (beta chain) sequence. The antigen remains unidentified. Germline values: CDR1 KGHSH, CDR2 LQKENI. This CDR3 has 14 residues. Trimming took 8 bases from V and 8 from J, leaving 16 bases between them. The sample originates from a study of cytotoxic CD8 clonotypes in ibrutinib-treated CLL. Study findings and constraints: Patients showed higher baseline clonality than age-matched healthy donors, and it tracked circulating CD8+ T-cell counts. Sampling time points were not equivalent between sustained-remission and progressing patients. Private clonotypes, not public ones, expanded at ibrutinib response. Ibrutinib response saw clonality rise, and progression saw it return toward baseline.

Libraries were prepared by immunoSEQ multiplex PCR; TCRdb keeps only in-frame clonotypes and omits some of them. The table has 25,000 to 30,000 clones, around three fifths seen once. The V gene is TRBV18, the J gene TRBJ1-6, with a weak D call TRBD1 (6 bases). This receptor was identified in a human donor with chronic lymphocytic leukemia. The material sequenced was PBMCs, taken before ibrutinib treatment. CDR3 DNA: TGTGCCAGCACTACCAAGAGACAGGATTCACCCCTCCACTTT. Amino acid sequence: CASTTKRQDSPLHF.